These 9 T cell receptor beta chains were all obtained from the same sample, sequenced in a study of T cell changes during pregnancy in multiple sclerosis. Sequenced by immunoSEQ multiplex PCR; TCRdb stores in-frame clones only, minus some. This table holds approximately 50,000 clones, 92% found once. Sample: CD4+ T cells from peripheral blood mononuclear cells, taken after pregnancy. These receptors originate from a female donor with multiple sclerosis, enrolled in a pregnancy study.

The chain links TRBV27 to TRBJ2-7; D may be TRBD2 (5 bases). V dropped 6 bases and J dropped 3 bases, with 18 bases sitting between them. The CDR3 totals 15 residues. Germline CDR1 MNHEY, CDR2 SMNVEV (reference sequence). The CDR3 reads CASSPGLLVHYEQYF. The DNA of the CDR3 is TGTGCCAGCAGCCCAGGACTCCTAGTTCACTACGAGCAGTACTTC.

V and J are TRBV7-6 and TRBJ2-3; D gene ambiguous. Germline loops: CDR1 SGHVS, CDR2 FNYEAQ. The CDR3 spans 14 residues. V dropped 2 bases and J dropped 1 base, with 7 bases sitting between them. As DNA, the CDR3 is TGTGCCAGCAGCTTACCGAGCGGCACAGATACGCAGTATTTT. Amino acids: CASSLPSGTDTQYF.

The chain links TRBV5-1 to TRBJ2-7; a possible D gene is TRBD2 (7 bases). With 0 bases removed from V and 6 bases from J, the gap between germline ends came to 22 bases. CDR1 is SGHRS and CDR2 is YFSETQ in the germline V gene. CDR3 size: 17 residues. CDR3 DNA: TGCGCCAGCAGCTTGGAGGGGGGCGGGAGCTTGGTGCGCGAGCAGTACTTC. Its translation is CASSLEGGGSLVREQYF.

The chain joins TRBV28 to TRBJ2-7, with D tentatively TRBD1 (6 bases). This CDR3 has 15 amino acids. Trimming pared 6 bases from V and 6 bases from J, leaving 21 bases between. CDR1 MDHEN and CDR2 SYDVKM come from the germline V gene. CDR3 bases: TGTGCCAGCAGCACGTCACAGGGCGGCCGGTCCGAGCAGTACTTC. It specifies CASSTSQGGRSEQYF.

J is TRBJ2-2 and V is TRBV15, with D hard to call. Trimming removed 0 bases from V and 6 bases from J, with 8 bases in between. The CDR3 consists of 14 residues. Germline V gene lookup returns CDR1 LNHNV and CDR2 YYDKDF (reference sequence). The CDR3: CATSRDRGAGELFF. The CDR3 coding sequence is TGTGCCACCAGCAGAGATCGAGGAGCCGGGGAGCTGTTTTTT. Using reference TRBV15 and TRBJ2-2 for the parts outside the CDR3, the full variable domain is DAMVIQNPRYQVTQFGKPVTLSCSQTLNHNVMYWYQQKSSQAPKLLFHYYDKDFNNEADTPDNFQSRRPNTSFCFLDIRSPGLGDTAMYLCATSRDRGAGELFFGEGSRLTVL.

The CDR3 DNA reads as TGTGCCAGCAGCAGCCAGGTATCCACTGAAGCTTTCTTT. Translated: CASSSQVSTEAFF. The chain couples TRBV25-1 to TRBJ1-1; D unresolved. V was shortened by 6 bases and J by 4 bases, with 12 bases between the two germline ends. The length of the CDR3 is 13 residues. The germline V gene has CDR1 MGHDK and CDR2 SYGVNS. Looking up the rest from reference TRBV25-1 and TRBJ1-1 gives the full variable domain: EADIYQTPRYLVIGTGKKITLECSQTMGHDKMYWYQQDPGMELHLIHYSYGVNSTEKGDLSSESTVSRIRTEHFPLTLESARPSHTSQYLCASSSQVSTEAFFGQGTRLTVV.

The DNA of the CDR3 is TGTGCCAGCAGCTTAGTTCAGCGTGGGGCCTACTACGAGCAGTACTTC. Its protein product is CASSLVQRGAYYEQYF. The rearrangement joins TRBV7-2 to TRBJ2-7; maybe TRBD1 (5 bases). This CDR3 region has 16 residues. V was shortened by 1 base and J by 3 bases, with 16 bases between the two germline ends. CDR1 and CDR2 (germline): SGHTA, FQGNSA. Based on the CDR3 plus reference TRBV7-2 and TRBJ2-7, the full variable domain is GAGVSQSPSNKVTEKGKDVELRCDPISGHTALYWYRQSLGQGLEFLIYFQGNSAPDKSGLPSDRFSAERTGGSVSTLTIQRTQQEDSAVYLCASSLVQRGAYYEQYFGPGTRLTVT.

V usage is TRBV5-1 and J usage is TRBJ1-1; perhaps TRBD1 as D (5 bases). V was trimmed by 0 bases and J by 8 bases, leaving 11 bases between them. CDR1 is SGHRS and CDR2 is YFSETQ in the germline V gene. The CDR3 covers 13 residues. CDR3 sequence reads: CASSLGGAREAFF. Written as DNA, the CDR3 is TGCGCCAGCAGCTTGGGTGGGGCCAGAGAAGCTTTCTTT.

This clone was detected only once. The rearrangement joins TRBV19 to TRBJ2-1, with TRBD2 matching over 8 bases. Looked up from germline, CDR1 is LNHDA and CDR2 is SQIVND (reference sequence). The CDR3 is 16 amino acids. V lost 5 bases to trimming and J lost 0 bases; unmatched junction nucleotides: 6. CDR3 residues: CASSSGLVHSYNEQFF. The CDR3 nucleotides are TGTGCCAGTAGTTCGGGACTAGTGCACTCCTACAATGAGCAGTTCTTC.